This T cell receptor (beta chain) was obtained from a study of OX40 agonist ivuxolimab in advanced cancers. Study-level information: Patients in the trial were receiving intravenous ivuxolimab every 2 weeks, at doses of 0.01 to 10 mg/kg. Three patients, one with hepatocellular carcinoma and two with cutaneous melanoma, responded partially. Enrollees could have had prior anti-PD-1, anti-PD-L1 or anti-CTLA-4 therapy, which about 40% had received.

This clone was found once. Profiled with immunoSEQ multiplex PCR; TCRdb holds only in-frame clones, not every one. The sample shows around 68,000 clones, around 90% of them seen only once. The CDR3 loop spans 15 amino acids. V shed 2 bases and J shed 6 bases, with 13 bases lying between them. Germline CDR1 is MNHEY and CDR2 is SVGAGI. The sequence derives from an adult with an advanced solid tumor such as melanoma, head and neck, liver or kidney cancer. Here the sequenced sample was CD4+ or CD8+ T cells sorted from blood, taken in a trial of the OX40 agonist ivuxolimab. V is TRBV6-5 and J is TRBJ2-2; D might be TRBD1 (6 bases). CDR3 protein: CASSYEGGAPGELFF. The CDR3 DNA is TGTGCCAGCAGTTACGAAGGGGGTGCTCCCGGGGAGCTGTTTTTT.